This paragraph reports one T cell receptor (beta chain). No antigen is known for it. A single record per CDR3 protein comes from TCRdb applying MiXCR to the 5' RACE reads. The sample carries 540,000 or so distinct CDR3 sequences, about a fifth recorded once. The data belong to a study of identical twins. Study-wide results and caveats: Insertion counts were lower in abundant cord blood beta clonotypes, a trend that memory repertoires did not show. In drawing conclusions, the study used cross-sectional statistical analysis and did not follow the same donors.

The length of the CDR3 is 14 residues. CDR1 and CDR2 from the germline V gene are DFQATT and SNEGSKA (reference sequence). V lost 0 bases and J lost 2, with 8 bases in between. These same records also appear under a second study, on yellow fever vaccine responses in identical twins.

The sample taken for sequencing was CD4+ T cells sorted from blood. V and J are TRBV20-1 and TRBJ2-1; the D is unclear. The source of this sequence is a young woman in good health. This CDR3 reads CSARDSLTYNEQFF. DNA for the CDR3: TGCAGTGCTAGAGATTCCCTCACCTACAATGAGCAGTTCTTC.